Given below is one T cell receptor beta chain in context. This entry comes from a study of siplizumab effects on memory and regulatory T cells. Trimming stripped 3 bases from V and 8 bases from J, with 14 bases between. This CDR3 is built from 13 residues. Germline CDR1 reads SGDLS; CDR2 reads YYNGEE. Libraries were prepared by immunoSEQ multiplex PCR; TCRdb keeps only in-frame clonotypes and omits some of them. The sample includes 50,000 or so clones, less than 98% seen only once; the top ten take over 0.6%. The rearrangement links TRBV9 to TRBJ1-2; maybe TRBD1 (5 bases). Sequenced input: naive CD4+ T cells sorted from blood. This sequence was found in a human donor in good health. CDR3 loop: CASSAGTAGGYTF. The CDR3 nucleotides are TGTGCCAGCAGCGCCGGGACGGCTGGGGGCTACACCTTC.